This T cell receptor (beta chain) is drawn from a study of T-cell reconstitution after alpha-beta-depleted transplantation in children. Unique molecular identifiers were incorporated when the TCRbeta library was constructed. MiXCR was run by TCRdb on the PCR reads, yielding one entry per CDR3 protein. The table shows 500,000 to 750,000 distinct CDR3 sequences, with 25% to 30% occurring only once. This sequence was found in a boy in the first two years of life with Wiskott-Aldrich syndrome, due to receive a stem cell transplant. This specimen was PBMCs, taken before TCRalphabeta/CD19-depleted stem cell transplant.

CDR3 sequence: CASSYGGSPYNEQFF. As DNA, the CDR3 is TGTGCCAGCAGTTACGGCGGGAGTCCCTACAATGAGCAGTTCTTC. V and J are TRBV6-5 and TRBJ2-1; 7 bases line up with TRBD2. The germline gives CDR1 MNHEY, CDR2 SVGAGI. The CDR3 sequence is 15 residues long. V lost 2 bases, J lost 2 bases, and 3 bases stayed unmatched.